These 19 T cell receptor beta chains share one sample of origin, sequenced in a study of CXCR3-negative and CXCR3-positive naive CD8 T cells. The authors made the TRB cDNA libraries by 5' RACE using UMI labels. TCRdb reprocessed the 5' RACE reads; each CDR3 protein has one entry and no DNA is given. The sample includes about 40,000 distinct CDR3 sequences. Sequences were obtained from memory CD8+ T cells from blood. Receptor source: a human donor in good health. Some clones in this sample may be carry-over from other donors' samples.

In terms of frequency, this clonotype is medium-sized. The V gene is TRBV6-2 or TRBV6-3, the J gene TRBJ2-2; TCRdb's assignment of TRBD1 cannot be checked, as there is no DNA. The CDR3 has 15 amino acids. Per the germline V gene, CDR1 is MNHEY and CDR2 is SVGEGT. CDR3: CASIYRGLDTGELFF.

The genes are TRBV4-1 and TRBJ2-7; TCRdb's assignment of TRBD1 cannot be checked, as there is no DNA. CDR1 is MGHRA and CDR2 is YSYEKL in the germline V gene. The CDR3 length is 15 residues. CDR3 sequence reads: CASSQDETGTYEQYF.

The V call is TRBV7-2, the J call TRBJ1-2; no DNA is available, so the TRBD1 call from TCRdb remains unchecked. The CDR3 length is 16 residues. The germline gives CDR1 SGHTA, CDR2 FQGNSA. This CDR3 is CASSPDLWTPGDGYTF.

J is TRBJ2-1 and V is TRBV6-5. The CDR3 spans 15 residues. From germline, CDR1 is MNHEY and CDR2 SVGAGI. The CDR3 sequence is CASSYSDRNGNEQFF.

The genes are TRBV29-1 and TRBJ2-2; with no DNA, the TCRdb D assignment of TRBD1 cannot be verified. The CDR3 consists of 15 residues. Germline lookup yields CDR1 SQVTM and CDR2 ANQGSEA. The CDR3 sequence is CSAQRTGSDHGELFF.

The chain couples TRBV6-2 or TRBV6-3 to TRBJ2-7; TCRdb selects TRBD2, and the lack of DNA leaves this call unchecked. This CDR3 has 15 residues. CDR1 and CDR2 (germline): MNHEY, SVGEGT. The CDR3 sequence: CASRRLASSSYEQYF.

The V gene is TRBV10-3, the J gene TRBJ2-7. The CDR3 contains 14 residues. Germline CDR1 is ENHRY and CDR2 is SYGVKD. CDR3: CAISYEPSAYEQYF.

This rearrangement joins TRBV7-8 to TRBJ1-1. The CDR3 is 12 amino acids. Looked up from germline, CDR1 is SGHVS and CDR2 is FQNEAQ. The CDR3 spells CASSLGDSQAFF.

This chain joins TRBV6-5 and TRBJ2-7. CDR1 and CDR2 (germline): MNHEY, SVGAGI. The CDR3 has 13 residues. CDR3 region: CASSYSPSGEQYF.

This chain joins TRBV29-1 and TRBJ2-2. This CDR3 has 13 residues. From germline, CDR1 is SQVTM and CDR2 ANQGSEA. CDR3 protein: CSVARANTGELFF.

The rearrangement links TRBV7-2 to TRBJ2-1; the D call of TRBD2 rests on TCRdb alone, since no DNA is present to check it. The germline CDR1 and CDR2 sequences are SGHTA and FQGNSA. The CDR3 length is 16 residues. The CDR3 loop is CASSLVPSGGDNEQFF.

This chain joins TRBV29-1 and TRBJ1-1; without DNA, the TCRdb call of TRBD1 cannot be checked. The CDR3 runs 12 residues. Germline loops: CDR1 SQVTM, CDR2 ANQGSEA. CDR3 sequence: CSVEVRAGEAFF.

The chain couples TRBV12-3 or TRBV12-4 to TRBJ2-1; TCRdb's D call of TRBD1 is untestable without DNA. CDR3 length: 17 residues. CDR3 sequence reads: CASSPRTGGDPDNEQFF.

The chain carries TRBV6-5 and TRBJ2-7; TCRdb's assignment of TRBD2 cannot be checked, as there is no DNA. The CDR3 is 13 amino acids. Germline V CDR1 and CDR2: MNHEY, SVGAGI. The chain's CDR3 is CAAGEVPSYEQYF.

The chain is built from TRBV29-1 and TRBJ1-1; no DNA is available, so the TRBD1 call from TCRdb remains unchecked. CDR1 and CDR2 (germline): SQVTM, ANQGSEA. This CDR3 is built from 13 residues. CDR3 protein: CSVRGTSSAEAFF.

The V call is TRBV20-1, the J call TRBJ2-2. The CDR3 has 14 amino acids. CDR1 is DFQATT, CDR2 SNEGSKA, per germline (reference sequence). CDR3 sequence: CSARAQGLVGELFF.

CDR3 protein: CASSPPGQTYEQYF. The rearrangement links TRBV14 to TRBJ2-7; TCRdb outputs TRBD1, but without DNA this stays unchecked. CDR3 length: 14 residues. CDR1 is SGHDN, CDR2 FVKESK, per germline.

V gene TRBV6-2 or TRBV6-3 combines with J gene TRBJ2-4; TCRdb's D gene call, TRBD2, goes unchecked for lack of DNA. This CDR3 spans 15 amino acids. Germline V gene data show CDR1 as MNHEY and CDR2 as SVGEGT. CDR3 sequence reads: CAMIKGIRAKNIQYF.

V and J are TRBV7-2 and TRBJ2-7; TCRdb's D call of TRBD2 is untestable without DNA. Germline V gene data show CDR1 as SGHTA and CDR2 as FQGNSA. This CDR3 is 15 amino acids long. The CDR3 sequence is CASSLLAGVSYEQYF.